A single sample is the source of the 2 T cell receptor beta chains below, sequenced in a study of blood T cell repertoires in COVID-19. Generated by immunoSEQ multiplex PCR, the TCRdb table keeps only in-frame clones and is missing some. Of some 300,000 clones listed, around 87% are singletons. The sequenced material came from peripheral blood. The receptors shown here come from a man aged 18-30 years with active or convalescent COVID-19.

The chain joins TRBV2 to TRBJ2-5; D is uncertain. CDR3 length: 13 amino acids. Trimming stripped 5 bases from V and 0 bases from J, with 7 bases between. Germline V gene sequence: CDR1 SNHLY, CDR2 FYNNEI. CDR3 sequence reads: CASSSDNQETQYF. CDR3 DNA sequence: TGTGCCAGCAGTTCAGACAACCAAGAGACCCAGTACTTC.

The chain joins TRBV6-5 to TRBJ1-1, with a weak D call TRBD1 (5 bases). The CDR3 spans 12 residues. CDR1 is MNHEY and CDR2 is SVGAGI in the germline V gene. With 6 bases removed from V and 8 bases from J, the gap between germline ends came to 13 bases. The CDR3 DNA is TGTGCCAGCAGCCCCGGACATGGGGAAGCTTTCTTT. It yields the protein CASSPGHGEAFF.